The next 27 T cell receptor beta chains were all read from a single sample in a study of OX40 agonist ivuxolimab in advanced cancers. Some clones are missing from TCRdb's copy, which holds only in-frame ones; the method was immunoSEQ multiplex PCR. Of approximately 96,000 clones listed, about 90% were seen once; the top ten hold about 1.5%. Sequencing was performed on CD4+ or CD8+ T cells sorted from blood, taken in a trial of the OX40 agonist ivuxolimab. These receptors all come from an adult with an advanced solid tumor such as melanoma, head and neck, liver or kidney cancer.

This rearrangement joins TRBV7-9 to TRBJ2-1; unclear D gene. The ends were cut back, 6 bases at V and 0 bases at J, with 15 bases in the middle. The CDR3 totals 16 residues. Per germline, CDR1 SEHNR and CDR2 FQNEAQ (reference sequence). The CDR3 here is CASSLTSPSSYNEQFF. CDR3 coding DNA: TGTGCCAGCAGTTTAACCTCTCCCAGCTCCTACAATGAGCAGTTCTTC. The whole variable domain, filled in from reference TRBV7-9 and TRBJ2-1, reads DTGVSQNPRHKITKRGQNVTFRCDPISEHNRLYWYRQTLGQGPEFLTYFQNEAQLEKSRLLSDRFSAERPKGSFSTLEIQRTEQGDSAMYLCASSLTSPSSYNEQFFGPGTRLTVL.

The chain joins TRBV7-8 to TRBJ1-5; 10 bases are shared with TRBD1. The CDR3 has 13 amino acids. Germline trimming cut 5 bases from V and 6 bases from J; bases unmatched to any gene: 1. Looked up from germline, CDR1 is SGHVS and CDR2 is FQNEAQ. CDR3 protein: CASSRQGAQPQHF. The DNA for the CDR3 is TGTGCCAGCAGCCGACAGGGGGCTCAGCCCCAGCATTTT.

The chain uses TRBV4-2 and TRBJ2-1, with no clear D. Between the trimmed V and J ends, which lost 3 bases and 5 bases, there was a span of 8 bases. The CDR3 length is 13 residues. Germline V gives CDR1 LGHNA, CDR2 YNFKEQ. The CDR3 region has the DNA TGTGCCAGCAGCCAGGGTGGAAACAATGAGCAGTTCTTC. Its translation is CASSQGGNNEQFF.

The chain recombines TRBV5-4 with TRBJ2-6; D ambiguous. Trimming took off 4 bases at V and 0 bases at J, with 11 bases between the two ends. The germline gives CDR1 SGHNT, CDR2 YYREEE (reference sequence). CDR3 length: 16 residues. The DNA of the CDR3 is TGTGCCAGCAGCACCGACCGGATCTCTGGGGCCAACGTCCTGACTTTC. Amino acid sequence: CASSTDRISGANVLTF.

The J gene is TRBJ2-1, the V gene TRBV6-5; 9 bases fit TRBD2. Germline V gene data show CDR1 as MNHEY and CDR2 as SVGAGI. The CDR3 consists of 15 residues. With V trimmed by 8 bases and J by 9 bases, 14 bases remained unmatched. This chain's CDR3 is CASGNLAGHGIEQFF. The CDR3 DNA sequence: TGTGCCAGCGGAAATCTAGCGGGACACGGGATTGAGCAGTTCTTC.

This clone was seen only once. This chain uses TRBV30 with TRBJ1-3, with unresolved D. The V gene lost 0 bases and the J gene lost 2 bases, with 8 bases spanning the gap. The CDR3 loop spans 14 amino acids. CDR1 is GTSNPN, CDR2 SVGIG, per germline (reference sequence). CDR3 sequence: CAWSVRVAGNTIYF. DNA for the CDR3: TGTGCCTGGAGTGTTAGGGTAGCTGGAAACACCATATATTTT.

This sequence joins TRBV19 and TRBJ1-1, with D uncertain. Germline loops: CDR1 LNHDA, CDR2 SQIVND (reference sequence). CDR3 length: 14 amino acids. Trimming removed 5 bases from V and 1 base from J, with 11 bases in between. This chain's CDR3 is CASSADPPNTEAFF. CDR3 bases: TGTGCCAGTAGTGCGGACCCTCCGAACACTGAAGCTTTCTTT.

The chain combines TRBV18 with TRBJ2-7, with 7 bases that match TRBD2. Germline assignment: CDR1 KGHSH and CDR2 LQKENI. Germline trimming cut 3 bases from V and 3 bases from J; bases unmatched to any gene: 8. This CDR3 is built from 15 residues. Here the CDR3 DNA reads TGTGCCAGCTCACCCGGGGCGGGAGTAGGCTACGAGCAGTACTTC. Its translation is CASSPGAGVGYEQYF.

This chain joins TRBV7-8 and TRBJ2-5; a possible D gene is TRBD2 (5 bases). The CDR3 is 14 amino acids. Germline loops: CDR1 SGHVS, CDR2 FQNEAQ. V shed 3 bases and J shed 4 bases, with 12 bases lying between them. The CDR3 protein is CASSFGSLRETQYF. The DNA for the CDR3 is TGTGCCAGCAGCTTTGGGAGTTTACGAGAGACCCAGTACTTC.

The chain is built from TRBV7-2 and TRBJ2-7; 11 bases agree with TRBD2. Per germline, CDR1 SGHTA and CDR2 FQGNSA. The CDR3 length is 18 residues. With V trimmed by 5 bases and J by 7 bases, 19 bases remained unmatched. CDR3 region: CASSPTSGRSPGLREQYF. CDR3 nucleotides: TGTGCCAGCAGCCCAACTAGCGGGAGAAGCCCCGGTCTTCGAGAGCAGTACTTC.

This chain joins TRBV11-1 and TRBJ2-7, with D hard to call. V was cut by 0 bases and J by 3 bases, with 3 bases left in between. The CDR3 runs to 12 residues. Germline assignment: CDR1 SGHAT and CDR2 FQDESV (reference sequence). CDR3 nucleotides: TGTGCCAGCAGCTTAGCGGGCTACGAGCAGTACTTC. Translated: CASSLAGYEQYF. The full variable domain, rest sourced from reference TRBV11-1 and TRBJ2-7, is EAEVAQSPRYKITEKSQAVAFWCDPISGHATLYWYRQILGQGPELLVQFQDESVVDDSQLPKDRFSAERLKGVDSTLKIQPAELGDSAMYLCASSLAGYEQYFGPGTRLTVT.

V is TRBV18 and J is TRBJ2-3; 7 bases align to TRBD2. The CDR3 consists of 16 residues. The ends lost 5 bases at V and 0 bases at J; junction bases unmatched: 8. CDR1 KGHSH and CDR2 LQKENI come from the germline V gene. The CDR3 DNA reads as TGTGCCAGCTCAATCCTAGCGGATGCTAGCACAGATACGCAGTATTTT. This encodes CASSILADASTDTQYF.

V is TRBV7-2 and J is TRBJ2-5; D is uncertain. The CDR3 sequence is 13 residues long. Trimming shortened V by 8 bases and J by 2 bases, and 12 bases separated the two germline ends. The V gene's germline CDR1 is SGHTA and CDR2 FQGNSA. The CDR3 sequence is CASGRVRQETQYF. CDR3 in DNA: TGTGCCAGCGGAAGGGTGAGGCAAGAGACCCAGTACTTC.

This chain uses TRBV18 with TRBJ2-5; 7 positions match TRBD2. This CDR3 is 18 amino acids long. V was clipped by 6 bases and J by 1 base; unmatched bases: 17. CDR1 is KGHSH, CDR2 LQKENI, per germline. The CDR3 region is CASSPKATSVTPQETQYF. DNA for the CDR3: TGTGCCAGCTCCCCAAAGGCAACTAGCGTCACCCCCCAAGAGACCCAGTACTTC.

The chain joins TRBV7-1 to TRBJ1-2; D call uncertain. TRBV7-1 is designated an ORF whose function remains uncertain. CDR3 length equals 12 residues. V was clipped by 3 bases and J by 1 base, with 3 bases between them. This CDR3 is CASSSVNYGYTF. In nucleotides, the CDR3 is TGTGCCAGCAGCTCGGTTAACTATGGCTACACCTTC.

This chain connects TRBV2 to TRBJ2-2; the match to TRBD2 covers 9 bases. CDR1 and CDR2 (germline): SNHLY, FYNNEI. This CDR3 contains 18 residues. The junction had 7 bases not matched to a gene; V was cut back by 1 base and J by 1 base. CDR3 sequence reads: CASSEVASGKGNTGELFF. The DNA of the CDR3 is TGTGCCAGCAGTGAAGTAGCTAGCGGGAAAGGGAACACCGGGGAGCTGTTTTTT.

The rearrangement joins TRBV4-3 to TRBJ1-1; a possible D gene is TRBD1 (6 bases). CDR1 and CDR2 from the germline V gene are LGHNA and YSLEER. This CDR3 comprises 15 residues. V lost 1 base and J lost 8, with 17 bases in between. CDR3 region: CASSQGRGTPTEAFF. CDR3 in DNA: TGCGCCAGCAGCCAAGGGAGAGGGACACCTACAGAAGCTTTCTTT.

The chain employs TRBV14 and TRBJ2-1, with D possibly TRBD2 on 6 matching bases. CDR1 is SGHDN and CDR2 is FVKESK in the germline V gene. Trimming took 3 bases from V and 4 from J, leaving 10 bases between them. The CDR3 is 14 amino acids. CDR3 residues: CASSQASAYNEQFF. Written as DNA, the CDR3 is TGTGCCAGCAGCCAGGCTAGCGCTTACAATGAGCAGTTCTTC.

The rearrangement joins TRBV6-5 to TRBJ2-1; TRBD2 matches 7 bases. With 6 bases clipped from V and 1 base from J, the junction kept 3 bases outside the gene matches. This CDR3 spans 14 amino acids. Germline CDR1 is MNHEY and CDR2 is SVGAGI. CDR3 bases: TGTGCCAGCAGACGACTAGCTTCCTACAATGAGCAGTTCTTC. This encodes CASRRLASYNEQFF.

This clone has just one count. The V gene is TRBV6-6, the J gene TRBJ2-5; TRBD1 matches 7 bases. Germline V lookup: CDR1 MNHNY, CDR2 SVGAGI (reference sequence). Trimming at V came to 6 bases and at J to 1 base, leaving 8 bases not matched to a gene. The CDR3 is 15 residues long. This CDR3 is CASRLGGGIQETQYF. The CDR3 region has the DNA TGTGCCAGCAGATTAGGGGGCGGTATCCAAGAGACCCAGTACTTC.

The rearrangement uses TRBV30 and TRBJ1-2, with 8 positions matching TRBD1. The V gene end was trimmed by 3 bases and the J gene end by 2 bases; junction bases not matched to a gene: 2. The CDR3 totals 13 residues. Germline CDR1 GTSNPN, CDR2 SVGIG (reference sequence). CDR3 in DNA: TGTGCCTGGAGACAGGGGGAGAACTATGGCTACACCTTC. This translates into CAWRQGENYGYTF. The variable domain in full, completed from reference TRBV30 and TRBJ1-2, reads SQTIHQWPATLVQPVGSPLSLECTVEGTSNPNLYWYRQAAGRGLQLLFYSVGIGQISSEVPQNLSASRPQDRQFILSSKKLLLSDSGFYLCAWRQGENYGYTFGSGTRLTVV.

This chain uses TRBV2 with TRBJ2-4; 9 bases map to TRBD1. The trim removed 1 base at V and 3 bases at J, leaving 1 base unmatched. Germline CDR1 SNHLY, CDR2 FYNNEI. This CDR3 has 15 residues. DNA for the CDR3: TGTGCCAGCAGTGAAGGGGACAGGGTCAAAAACATTCAGTACTTC. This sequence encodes CASSEGDRVKNIQYF.

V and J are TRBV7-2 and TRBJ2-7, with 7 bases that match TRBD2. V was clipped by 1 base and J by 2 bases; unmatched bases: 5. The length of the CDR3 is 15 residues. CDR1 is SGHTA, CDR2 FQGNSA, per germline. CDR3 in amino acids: CASSLGGTTPYEQYF. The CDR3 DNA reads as TGTGCCAGCAGCTTAGGGGGGACTACCCCCTACGAGCAGTACTTC.

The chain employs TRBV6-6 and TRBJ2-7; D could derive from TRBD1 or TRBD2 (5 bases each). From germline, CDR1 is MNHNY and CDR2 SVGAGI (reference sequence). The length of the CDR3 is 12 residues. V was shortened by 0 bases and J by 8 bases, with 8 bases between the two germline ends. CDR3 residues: CASSYSGEKQYF. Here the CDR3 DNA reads TGTGCCAGCAGTTACTCGGGGGAGAAGCAGTACTTC.

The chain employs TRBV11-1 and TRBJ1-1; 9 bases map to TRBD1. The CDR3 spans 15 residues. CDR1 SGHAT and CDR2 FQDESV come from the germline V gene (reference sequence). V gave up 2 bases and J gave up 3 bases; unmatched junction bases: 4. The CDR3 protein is CASSLHRGRDTEAFF. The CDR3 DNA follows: TGTGCCAGCAGCTTACACAGGGGGCGAGACACTGAAGCTTTCTTT.

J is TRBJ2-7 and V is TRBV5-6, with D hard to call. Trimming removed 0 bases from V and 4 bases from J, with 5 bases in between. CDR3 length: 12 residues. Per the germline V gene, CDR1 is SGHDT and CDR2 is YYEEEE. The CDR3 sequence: CASSLEGYEQYF. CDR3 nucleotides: TGTGCCAGCAGCTTGGAGGGTTACGAGCAGTACTTC.

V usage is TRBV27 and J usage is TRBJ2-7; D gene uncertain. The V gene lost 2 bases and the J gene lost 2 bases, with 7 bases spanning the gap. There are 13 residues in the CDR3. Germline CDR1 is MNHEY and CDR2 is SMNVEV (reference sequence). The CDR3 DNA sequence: TGTGCCAGCAGTTTAGGCAGGCCCTACGAGCAGTACTTC. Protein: CASSLGRPYEQYF.